The sequence of this T cell receptor beta chain was determined in a study of post-analysis software for immune sequencing data. Germline loops: CDR1 LGHNA, CDR2 YNFKEQ. CDR3 length equals 15 residues. Trimming took 1 base from V and 2 from J, leaving 9 bases between them. Broader study findings: Four or five TRBV segments (TRBV5-6, TRBV5-1 and TRBV20-1 among them) occurred more frequently in patients than in controls. Multiple sclerosis patients had significantly lower normalized Chao1 diversity than controls.

Unique molecular identifiers were carried by the TCR beta cDNA libraries. TCRdb recomputed calls from the PCR reads with MiXCR, one row per CDR3 protein. The data show 650,000 to 850,000 distinct CDR3 sequences, around 53% seen once. In regard to this clonotype: Its antigen is as yet unknown.

The genes are TRBV4-2 and TRBJ1-5; D remains ambiguous. Sample: blood. This receptor was identified in a girl between 10 and 17 years old with multiple sclerosis. The CDR3 coding sequence is TGTGCCAGCAGCCAAGCCCCATACGGCAATCAGCCCCAGCATTTT. This translates into CASSQAPYGNQPQHF.